A single sample is the source of the 27 T cell receptor beta chains below, sequenced in a study of blood T cell repertoires in COVID-19. Libraries were prepared by immunoSEQ multiplex PCR; TCRdb keeps only in-frame clonotypes and omits some of them. The table records approximately 76,000 clones, 87% of them present only once. Sequences were obtained from peripheral blood. The source of these receptors is a man aged 25 to 45 with acute or convalescent COVID-19.

This chain connects TRBV6-5 to TRBJ1-2; D is uncertain. CDR1 and CDR2 (germline): MNHEY, SVGAGI. The V end lost 2 bases, the J end lost 2 bases, and 12 bases lay between the germline ends. There are 15 residues in the CDR3. The CDR3 sequence: CASSYDPDTNYGYTF. CDR3 nucleotide sequence: TGTGCCAGCAGTTACGACCCCGACACAAACTATGGCTACACCTTC.

The V call is TRBV28, the J call TRBJ1-5; weak D call: TRBD1 (5 bases). Germline-derived CDR1 and CDR2 are MDHEN and SYDVKM. Trimming left V 5 bases short and J 3 bases short, with 20 bases between. The CDR3 is 17 residues long. The CDR3: CASSPHGGGGDNQPQHF. In nucleotides, the CDR3 is TGTGCCAGCAGTCCCCACGGTGGGGGGGGAGACAATCAGCCCCAGCATTTT.

V and J are TRBV6-5 and TRBJ2-3, with 7 bases aligning to TRBD1. The CDR3 has 15 residues. Unmatched junction bases numbered 2, after V lost 2 bases and J lost 0 bases. Germline CDR1 reads MNHEY; CDR2 reads SVGAGI. CDR3 nucleotide sequence: TGTGCCAGCAGTTACACGACAGGGAGCACAGATACGCAGTATTTT. It translates to CASSYTTGSTDTQYF.

By share, this clone ranks as medium-sized. The gene calls are TRBV28 and TRBJ2-1, with 8 bases identical to TRBD2. The CDR3 contains 16 residues. The trim removed 2 bases at V and 8 bases at J, leaving 11 bases unmatched. Looked up from germline, CDR1 is MDHEN and CDR2 is SYDVKM. CDR3 amino acids: CASSLEGGAGEDEQFF. The CDR3 bases are TGTGCCAGCAGTTTAGAGGGAGGAGCGGGAGAGGATGAGCAGTTCTTC.

The CDR3 loop reads CASSLGAGETQYF. Written as DNA, the CDR3 is TGTGCCAGCAGCTTAGGGGCAGGGGAGACCCAGTACTTC. The chain couples TRBV7-9 to TRBJ2-5, with D perhaps matching TRBD1 (5 bases). CDR3 length equals 13 residues. The V end lost 1 base, the J end lost 5 bases, and 8 bases lay between the germline ends. Germline V gene sequence: CDR1 SEHNR, CDR2 FQNEAQ (reference sequence).

The chain has TRBV7-8 and TRBJ1-5; perhaps TRBD1 as D (5 bases). Trimming stripped 2 bases from V and 2 bases from J, with 13 bases between. This CDR3 contains 16 residues. Germline loops: CDR1 SGHVS, CDR2 FQNEAQ. CDR3 region: CASSLKSGFGNQPQHF. The CDR3 bases are TGTGCCAGCAGCTTAAAATCAGGGTTTGGCAATCAGCCCCAGCATTTT.

This chain links TRBV29-1 with TRBJ2-3; 9 nucleotides agree with TRBD2. The V segment lost 4 bases and the J segment 5 bases; nucleotides outside the gene matches: 7. The length of the CDR3 is 14 residues. Germline V gene data show CDR1 as SQVTM and CDR2 as ANQGSEA. Here the CDR3 DNA reads TGCAGCGTTGGGTTTAGCGGGAGCGGAGATACGCAGTATTTT. It codes for CSVGFSGSGDTQYF.

The rearrangement uses TRBV24-1 and TRBJ2-5; 12 nucleotides line up with TRBD1. The CDR3 sequence is 15 residues long. V shed 3 bases, J shed 4 bases, and the junction held 2 bases outside the gene matches. Germline V CDR1 and CDR2: KGHDR, SFDVKD. Here the CDR3 DNA reads TGTGCCACCAGTGATCCGGGACAGGGGGCAGAGACCCAGTACTTC. It encodes CATSDPGQGAETQYF.

This clone was counted only a few times. The rearrangement joins TRBV6-2 or TRBV6-3 to TRBJ2-3; tentative D call: TRBD2 (5 bases). Trimming stripped 4 bases from V and 2 bases from J, with 10 bases between. Germline CDR1 is MNHEY and CDR2 is SVGEGT. The CDR3 contains 14 residues. The CDR3 sequence is CASSSSADTDTQYF. The CDR3 DNA reads as TGTGCCAGCAGTTCTTCAGCGGACACAGATACGCAGTATTTT.

This clone was found once. This chain links TRBV3-1 (or the pseudogene TRBV3-2) with TRBJ2-7, with D perhaps matching TRBD2 (6 bases). V was shortened by 3 bases and J by 3 bases, with 18 bases between the two germline ends. In germline, CDR1 is LGHDT, CDR2 YNNKEL (reference sequence). The CDR3 length is 16 residues. The CDR3 nucleotides read TGTGCCAGCAGCCAGGGGACTCCCGCCGAAAACTACGAGCAGTACTTC. Its protein is CASSQGTPAENYEQYF.

The chain links TRBV13 to TRBJ1-6; D is undetermined. Trimming shortened V by 3 bases and J by 7 bases, and 4 bases separated the two germline ends. The CDR3 extends over 12 amino acids. Per germline, CDR1 PRHDT and CDR2 FYEKMQ (reference sequence). CDR3 region: CASSFINSPLHF. CDR3 coding DNA: TGTGCCAGCAGCTTTATCAATTCACCCCTCCACTTT.

V usage is TRBV1 and J usage is TRBJ2-7; the table's D call TRBD2 went unverified against the DNA. TRBV1 is tagged as a pseudogene. The CDR3 covers 20 residues. CDR3 amino acids: CTSSQVPKSGRAKGTYEQYF. The DNA for the CDR3 is TGCACCAGCAGCCAAGTCCCCAAGAGCGGGAGGGCCAAGGGGACCTACGAGCAGTACTTC.

The chain carries TRBV11-2 and TRBJ2-7; TRBD1 matches at 8 bases. After removal of 5 bases from V and 2 bases from J, the junction contained 8 bases not matched to a gene. Germline CDR1 reads SGHAT; CDR2 reads FQNNGV. This CDR3 has 15 residues. CDR3 sequence reads: CASSGWTGSTYEQYF. The CDR3 bases are TGTGCCAGCAGCGGCTGGACAGGGTCCACCTACGAGCAGTACTTC.

This clone was seen once. This chain connects TRBV4-1 to TRBJ2-2, with 9 bases lining up with TRBD2. Trimming at V came to 4 bases and at J to 0 bases, leaving 9 bases not matched to a gene. Germline lookup yields CDR1 MGHRA and CDR2 YSYEKL. The CDR3 runs 18 residues. The CDR3 loop reads CASSPKFAGGSNTGELFF. CDR3 in DNA: TGCGCCAGCAGCCCCAAGTTCGCGGGAGGGTCGAACACCGGGGAGCTGTTTTTT.

The chain links TRBV28 to TRBJ1-5; the match to TRBD1 covers 7 bases. CDR3 length equals 17 residues. Looked up from germline, CDR1 is MDHEN and CDR2 is SYDVKM. V lost 2 bases, J lost 0 bases, and 7 bases stayed unmatched. DNA of the CDR3: TGTGCCAGCAGTTTAGGACAGGTCCTCTATAGCAATCAGCCCCAGCATTTT. Translating it yields CASSLGQVLYSNQPQHF.

The rearrangement joins TRBV28 to TRBJ2-1; D might be TRBD2 (5 bases). V lost 1 base and J 8 bases, leaving 9 bases between the germline ends. CDR1 is MDHEN, CDR2 SYDVKM, per germline. The CDR3 spans 13 residues. In nucleotides, the CDR3 is TGTGCCAGCAGTTTATCTCGGGATCATGAGCAGTTCTTC. Protein sequence: CASSLSRDHEQFF.

The count of this clone is one. The gene calls are TRBV28 and TRBJ2-6; 7 bases line up with TRBD1. J gave up 7 bases and V 6 bases, and 9 bases lay outside the gene matches. The CDR3 runs 15 residues. Germline values: CDR1 MDHEN, CDR2 SYDVKM. CDR3 sequence (DNA): TGTGCCAGCAGCCCCGGACAGGTCCATGCCAACGTCCTGACTTTC. This sequence encodes CASSPGQVHANVLTF. The variable domain in full, completed from reference TRBV28 and TRBJ2-6, reads DVKVTQSSRYLVKRTGEKVFLECVQDMDHENMFWYRQDPGLGLRLIYFSYDVKMKEKGDIPEGYSVSREKKERFSLILESASTNQTSMYLCASSPGQVHANVLTFGAGSRLTVL.

This chain connects TRBV15 to TRBJ2-7, with 8 bases identical to TRBD2. The CDR3 extends over 15 amino acids. The V gene end was trimmed by 3 bases and the J gene end by 0 bases; junction bases not matched to a gene: 4. The germline CDR1 and CDR2 sequences are LNHNV and YYDKDF (reference sequence). CDR3 in amino acids: CATSSGGLASYEQYF. CDR3 in DNA: TGTGCCACCAGCAGTGGAGGACTAGCCTCCTACGAGCAGTACTTC.

In the case of this clone: The same CDR3 can be traced to other DNA sequences in this sample. The chain couples TRBV11-2 to TRBJ1-4; TRBD1 matches 9 bases. The CDR3 runs 13 residues. V shed 5 bases, J shed 6 bases, and the junction held 1 base outside the gene matches. The germline V gene encodes CDR1 SGHAT and CDR2 FQNNGV. In nucleotides, the CDR3 is TGTGCCAGCAGCCGGGACAGGGATGAAAAACTGTTTTTT. Translated: CASSRDRDEKLFF.

The rearrangement links TRBV25-1 to TRBJ1-2; tentative D call: TRBD1 (5 bases). V lost 3 bases to trimming and J lost 3 bases, with 14 bases between them. CDR1 is MGHDK, CDR2 SYGVNS, per germline. The CDR3 is made up of 15 amino acids. The CDR3 loop is CASSDWGVRDYGYTF. Here the CDR3 DNA reads TGTGCCAGCAGTGACTGGGGGGTTCGGGACTATGGCTACACCTTC.

This clone has more than one count but fewer than ten. V gene TRBV30 combines with J gene TRBJ1-4, with D maybe TRBD1 (6 bases). V was shortened by 1 base and J by 8 bases, with 32 bases between the two germline ends. The CDR3 contains 20 residues. Germline V gives CDR1 GTSNPN, CDR2 SVGIG (reference sequence). The CDR3 nucleotides are TGTGCCTGGAGTGGACCACCTCACAGGGAAGGGCAGGGAGGGTTAGAAAAACTGTTTTTT. This sequence encodes CAWSGPPHREGQGGLEKLFF.

To note about this clone: The sample carries other DNA sequences with the same CDR3. The chain has TRBV7-3 and TRBJ1-1, with unresolved D. Germline values: CDR1 SGHTA, CDR2 FQGTGA. The CDR3 loop spans 13 amino acids. The V end lost 5 bases, the J end lost 1 base, and 8 bases lay between the germline ends. CDR3 residues: CASSLSQNTEAFF. CDR3 sequence (DNA): TGTGCCAGCAGCCTAAGTCAGAACACTGAAGCTTTCTTT.

The CDR3, as DNA: TGTGCCAGCAGTTTACAGGGTGGAGAGGCTGGGGCCAACGTCCTGACTTTC. Its protein is CASSLQGGEAGANVLTF. The rearrangement joins TRBV27 to TRBJ2-6, with a possible D match to TRBD1 (5 bases). Trimming cost V 2 bases and J 2 bases, with 13 bases left between them. From germline, CDR1 is MNHEY and CDR2 SMNVEV (reference sequence). This CDR3 has 17 residues.

The J gene is TRBJ2-1, the V gene TRBV18; D perhaps matches TRBD2 (5 bases). Per the germline V gene, CDR1 is KGHSH and CDR2 is LQKENI. This CDR3 has 14 residues. The V and J ends lost 0 bases and 5 bases respectively, with 8 bases between them. CDR3 amino acids: CASSPPGKNNEQFF. The CDR3 nucleotides are TGTGCCAGCTCACCACCCGGGAAGAACAATGAGCAGTTCTTC.

The V call is TRBV7-9, the J call TRBJ2-7; D is perhaps TRBD2 (6 bases). The V and J ends lost 5 bases and 3 bases respectively, with 11 bases between them. The CDR3 sequence is 13 residues long. Germline V gives CDR1 SEHNR, CDR2 FQNEAQ (reference sequence). Here the CDR3 DNA reads TGTGCCAGCAGCCCGGGACTCGTCTACGAGCAGTACTTC. It translates to CASSPGLVYEQYF.

The V gene is TRBV28, the J gene TRBJ2-1; perhaps TRBD1 as D (5 bases). Trimming removed 3 bases from V and 4 bases from J, with 13 bases in between. This CDR3 spans 15 amino acids. Germline V gene lookup returns CDR1 MDHEN and CDR2 SYDVKM. Here the CDR3 DNA reads TGTGCCAGCAGTTTGGGGCAGGGTGCTTACAATGAGCAGTTCTTC. Translation gives CASSLGQGAYNEQFF.

V gene TRBV29-1 combines with J gene TRBJ2-2; possibly TRBD2 for D (5 bases). Germline V lookup: CDR1 SQVTM, CDR2 ANQGSEA. There are 12 residues in the CDR3. The CDR3 sequence: CIGSSNTGELFF. CDR3 DNA sequence: TGCATTGGGAGTTCGAACACCGGGGAGCTGTTTTTT.